The TCR beta chain described here comes from a study of blood T cells in healthy people across ages. The overall study: Template switching recovered approximately one barcoded beta molecule for every two T cells.

The V end lost 4 bases, the J end lost 2 bases, and 15 bases lay between the germline ends. Germline-derived CDR1 and CDR2 are SGHRS and YFSETQ. The CDR3 extends over 15 amino acids. The second PCR ran about 6 to 12 cycles with a sample-barcoded 5' primer and J-beta primers. One entry per CDR3 protein, called by TCRdb with MiXCR from the 5' RACE reads. The profile shows more than 500,000 distinct CDR3 sequences, over 25% of them singletons. This sample was also put to use in a study of T cells of mothers and their children. Turning to that study: Samples were obtained from three healthy Caucasian mothers and their six children.

The TCR comes from a boy aged 2 to 10 in good health. The rearrangement joins TRBV5-1 to TRBJ2-5; a weak D match, TRBD1 (8 bases). Input material: blood. The CDR3 DNA is TGCGCCAGCAGCACCAGCGGGACAGGACAAGAGACCCAGTACTTC. Amino acids: CASSTSGTGQETQYF.